These T cell receptor beta chains were read from a single sample in a study of blood T cell repertoires in COVID-19. Some clones are missing from TCRdb's copy, which holds only in-frame ones; the method was immunoSEQ multiplex PCR. The sample holds about 440,000 clones, more than 70% seen once. The sample taken for sequencing was peripheral blood. The origin of the receptors is a woman aged 45-65 years with COVID-19, enrolled during active disease. The CDR3 runs from the conserved cysteine through the conserved F or W. The D gene is left open where the match is weak.

TRBJ2-7	TRBD2	TRBV7-6	TGTGCCAGCAGCTCCGGGACTAGCGGGGGCTACGAGCAGTACTTC	CASSSGTSGGYEQYF
TRBJ1-4	TRBD1	TRBV7-9	TGTGCCAGCAGCCAAAGGGGGCTGCAACTAATAGGGGAAAAACTGTTTTTT	CASSQRGLQLIGEKLFF
TRBJ1-2	.	TRBV19	TGTGCCAGTACACCTCTCTTTTCCCGGGTAGAGTATGGCTACACCTTC	CASTPLFSRVEYGYTF
TRBJ2-7	.	TRBV27	TGTGCCAGCAGCCCTAGCTCCTACGAGCAGTACTTC	CASSPSSYEQYF
TRBJ2-7	TRBD1	TRBV5-6	TGTGCCAGCAGCTTTATTGGGACAGGGGGCTTCGAGCAGTACTTC	CASSFIGTGGFEQYF
TRBJ1-1	.	TRBV6-5	TGTGCCAGCAGTTACTCAATAACTCAGAACACTGAAGCTTTCTTT	CASSYSITQNTEAFF
TRBJ1-1	TRBD1	TRBV7-6	TGTGCCAGCAGCTTAGGAACAGGGGAAGCTAACACTGAAGCTTTCTTT	CASSLGTGEANTEAFF
TRBJ2-2	TRBD2	TRBV28	TGTGCCAGCAGTTTTACCGCGCGGGGGGCTCCCGGGGAGCTGTTTTTT	CASSFTARGAPGELFF
TRBJ1-2	TRBD1	TRBV2	TGTGCCAGCACTGGGACAGGGGGCGGCTACACCTTC	CASTGTGGGYTF
TRBJ1-2	.	TRBV12-3/TRBV12-4	TGTGCCAGCAGTTTCGTCGGGGAGGGTTGCACCTTC	CASSFVGEGCTF
TRBJ1-1	.	TRBV5-1	TGCGCCAGCAGCTTGGGGCAGGGTGGGGTCACTGAAGCTTTCTTT	CASSLGQGGVTEAFF